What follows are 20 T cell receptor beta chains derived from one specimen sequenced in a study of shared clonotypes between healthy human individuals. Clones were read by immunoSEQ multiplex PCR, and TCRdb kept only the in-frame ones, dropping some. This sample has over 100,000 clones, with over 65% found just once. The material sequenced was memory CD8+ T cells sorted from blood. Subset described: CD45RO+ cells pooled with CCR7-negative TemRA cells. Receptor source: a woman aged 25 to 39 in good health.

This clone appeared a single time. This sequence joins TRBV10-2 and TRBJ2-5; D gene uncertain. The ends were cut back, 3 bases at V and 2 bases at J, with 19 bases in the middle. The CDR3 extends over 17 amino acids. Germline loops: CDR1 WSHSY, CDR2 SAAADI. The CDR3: CASSESFVAPNQETQYF. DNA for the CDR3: TGCGCCAGCAGTGAAAGTTTTGTTGCTCCAAATCAAGAGACCCAGTACTTC.

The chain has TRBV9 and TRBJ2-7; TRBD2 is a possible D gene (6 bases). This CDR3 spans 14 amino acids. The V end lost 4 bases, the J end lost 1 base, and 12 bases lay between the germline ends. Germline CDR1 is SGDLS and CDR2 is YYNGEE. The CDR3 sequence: CASSSGEESYEQYF. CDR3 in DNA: TGTGCCAGCAGCTCTGGGGAGGAGTCCTACGAGCAGTACTTC.

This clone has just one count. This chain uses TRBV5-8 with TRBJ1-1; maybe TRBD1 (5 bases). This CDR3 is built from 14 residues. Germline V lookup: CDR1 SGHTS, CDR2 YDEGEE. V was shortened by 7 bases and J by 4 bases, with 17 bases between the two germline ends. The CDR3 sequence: CASVRYGGGTEAFF. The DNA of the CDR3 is TGTGCCAGCGTCCGGTACGGGGGTGGCACTGAAGCTTTCTTT.

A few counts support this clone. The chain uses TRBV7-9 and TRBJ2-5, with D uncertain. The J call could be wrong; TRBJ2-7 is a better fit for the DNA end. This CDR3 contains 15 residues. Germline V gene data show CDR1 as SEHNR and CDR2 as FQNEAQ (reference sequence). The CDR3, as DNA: TGTGCCAGCAGCTTAGCGGGTGGAAGCTCCTACGAGCAGTACTTC. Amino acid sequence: CASSLAGGSSYEQYF.

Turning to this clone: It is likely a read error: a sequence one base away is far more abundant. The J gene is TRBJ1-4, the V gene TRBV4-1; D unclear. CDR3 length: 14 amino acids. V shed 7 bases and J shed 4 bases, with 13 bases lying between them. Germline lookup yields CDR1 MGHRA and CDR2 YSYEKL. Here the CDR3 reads CASNPGLSNEKLFF. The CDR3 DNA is TGCGCCAGCAACCCCGGACTGAGTAATGAAAAACTGTTTTTT.

The CDR3 DNA sequence: TGTGCCTTCGGGGCGGGAAAATACGAGCAGTACTTC. It translates to CAFGAGKYEQYF. V and J are TRBV2 and TRBJ2-7; D may be TRBD2 (6 bases). This CDR3 region has 12 residues. Germline lookup yields CDR1 SNHLY and CDR2 FYNNEI. V was clipped by 11 bases and J by 4 bases, with 15 bases between them.

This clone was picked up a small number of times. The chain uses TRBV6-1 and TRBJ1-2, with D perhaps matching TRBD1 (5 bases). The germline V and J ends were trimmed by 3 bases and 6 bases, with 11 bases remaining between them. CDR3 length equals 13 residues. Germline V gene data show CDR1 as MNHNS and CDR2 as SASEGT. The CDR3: CASSESGYNGYTF. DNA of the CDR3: TGTGCCAGCAGTGAGTCAGGGTACAATGGCTACACCTTC.

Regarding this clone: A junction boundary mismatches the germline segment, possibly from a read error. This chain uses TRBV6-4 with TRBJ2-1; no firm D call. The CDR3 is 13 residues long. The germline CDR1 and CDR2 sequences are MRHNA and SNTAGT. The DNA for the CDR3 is TGTGCCAGCAGTGAATTACCTTCGGCCCCTCAGGTCTTC. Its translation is CASSELPSAPQVF.

The CDR3 spells CASSLYKGPNTEAFF. The CDR3, as DNA: TGTGCCAGCAGCTTATATAAGGGACCAAACACTGAAGCTTTCTTT. The rearrangement joins TRBV7-8 to TRBJ1-1; a possible D gene is TRBD1 (5 bases). Germline V CDR1 and CDR2: SGHVS, FQNEAQ. The length of the CDR3 is 15 residues. V was pared by 2 bases and J by 2 bases, with 12 bases between.

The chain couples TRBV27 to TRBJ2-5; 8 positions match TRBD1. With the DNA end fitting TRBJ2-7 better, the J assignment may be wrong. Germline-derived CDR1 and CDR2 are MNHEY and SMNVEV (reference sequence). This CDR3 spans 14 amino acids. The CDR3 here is CASSSMDRAYEQYF. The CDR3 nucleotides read TGTGCCAGCAGCTCAATGGACAGGGCTTACGAGCAGTACTTC.

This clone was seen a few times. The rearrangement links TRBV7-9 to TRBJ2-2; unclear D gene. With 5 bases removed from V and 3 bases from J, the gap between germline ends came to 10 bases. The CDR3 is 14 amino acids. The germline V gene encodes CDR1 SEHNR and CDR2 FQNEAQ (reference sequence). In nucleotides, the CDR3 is TGTGCCAGCAGCGAAAAATCATACACCGGGGAGCTGTTTTTT. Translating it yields CASSEKSYTGELFF.

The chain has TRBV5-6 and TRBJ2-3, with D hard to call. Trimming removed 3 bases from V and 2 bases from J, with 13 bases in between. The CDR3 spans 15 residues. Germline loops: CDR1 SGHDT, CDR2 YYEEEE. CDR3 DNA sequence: TGTGCCAGCAGCTCTCACAGACTGGACACAGATACGCAGTATTTT. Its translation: CASSSHRLDTDTQYF. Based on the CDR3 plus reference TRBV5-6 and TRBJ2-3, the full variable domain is DAGVTQSPTHLIKTRGQQVTLRCSPKSGHDTVSWYQQALGQGPQFIFQYYEEEERQRGNFPDRFSGHQFPNYSSELNVNALLLGDSALYLCASSSHRLDTDTQYFGPGTRLTVL.

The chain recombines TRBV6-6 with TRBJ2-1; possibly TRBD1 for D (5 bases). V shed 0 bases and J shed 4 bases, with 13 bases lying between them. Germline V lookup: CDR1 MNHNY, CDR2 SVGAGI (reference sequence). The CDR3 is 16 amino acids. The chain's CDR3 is CASSYSLTDRYNEQFF. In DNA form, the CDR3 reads TGTGCCAGCAGTTACTCTTTAACAGACAGATACAATGAGCAGTTCTTC.

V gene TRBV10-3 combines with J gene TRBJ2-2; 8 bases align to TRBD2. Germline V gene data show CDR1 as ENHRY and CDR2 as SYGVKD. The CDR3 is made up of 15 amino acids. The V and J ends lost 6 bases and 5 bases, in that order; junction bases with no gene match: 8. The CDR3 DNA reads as TGTGCCATCAGCCGGTGGACTAGCCCGACCGGGGAGCTGTTTTTT. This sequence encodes CAISRWTSPTGELFF.

CDR3 sequence: CSVVRFVAPLSNEQFF. In DNA form, the CDR3 reads TGCAGCGTTGTAAGGTTTGTGGCCCCCCTTTCGAATGAGCAGTTCTTC. This sequence joins TRBV29-1 and TRBJ2-1; D call uncertain. This CDR3 is built from 16 residues. Per the germline V gene, CDR1 is SQVTM and CDR2 is ANQGSEA. The V end was cut by 4 bases, the J end by 7 bases, with 23 bases between.

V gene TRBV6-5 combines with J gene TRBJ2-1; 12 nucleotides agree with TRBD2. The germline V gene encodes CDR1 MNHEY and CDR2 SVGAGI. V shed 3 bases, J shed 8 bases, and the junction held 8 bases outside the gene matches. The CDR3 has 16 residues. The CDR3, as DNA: TGTGCCAGCAGTTATTCGACTAGCGGGAGTTTCTATGAGCAGTTCTTC. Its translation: CASSYSTSGSFYEQFF.

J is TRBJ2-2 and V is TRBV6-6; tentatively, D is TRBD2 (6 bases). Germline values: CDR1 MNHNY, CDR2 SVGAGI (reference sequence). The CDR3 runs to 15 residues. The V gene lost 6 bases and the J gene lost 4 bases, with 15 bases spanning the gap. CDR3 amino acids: CASSVLATPTGELFF. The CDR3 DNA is TGTGCCAGCAGCGTACTAGCCACTCCCACCGGGGAGCTGTTTTTT.

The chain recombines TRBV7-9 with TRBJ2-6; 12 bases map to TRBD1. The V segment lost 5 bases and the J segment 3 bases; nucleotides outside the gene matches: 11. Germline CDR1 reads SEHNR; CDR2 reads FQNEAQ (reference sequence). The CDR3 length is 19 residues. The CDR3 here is CASSQPTGTGGFGANVLTF. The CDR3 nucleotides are TGTGCCAGCAGCCAGCCAACCGGGACAGGGGGCTTTGGGGCCAACGTCCTGACTTTC.

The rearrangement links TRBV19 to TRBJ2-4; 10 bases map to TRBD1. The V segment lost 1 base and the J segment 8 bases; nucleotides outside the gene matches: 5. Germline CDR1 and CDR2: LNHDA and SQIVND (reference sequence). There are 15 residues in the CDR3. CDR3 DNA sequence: TGTGCCAGTAGTATAGTGGGACAGGGGTGGGACATTCAGTACTTC. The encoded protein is CASSIVGQGWDIQYF.

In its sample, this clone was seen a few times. CDR3 amino acids: CASSLRNGNIQYF. The CDR3 region has the DNA TGTGCCAGCAGTTTAAGGAATGGAAACATTCAGTACTTC. The chain has TRBV28 and TRBJ2-4; D not resolved. The CDR3 is 13 residues long. Trimming removed 2 bases at V and 6 bases at J, with 8 bases between. CDR1 is MDHEN and CDR2 is SYDVKM in the germline V gene. Combining the CDR3 with reference TRBV28 and TRBJ2-4 gives the whole variable domain DVKVTQSSRYLVKRTGEKVFLECVQDMDHENMFWYRQDPGLGLRLIYFSYDVKMKEKGDIPEGYSVSREKKERFSLILESASTNQTSMYLCASSLRNGNIQYFGAGTRLSVL.